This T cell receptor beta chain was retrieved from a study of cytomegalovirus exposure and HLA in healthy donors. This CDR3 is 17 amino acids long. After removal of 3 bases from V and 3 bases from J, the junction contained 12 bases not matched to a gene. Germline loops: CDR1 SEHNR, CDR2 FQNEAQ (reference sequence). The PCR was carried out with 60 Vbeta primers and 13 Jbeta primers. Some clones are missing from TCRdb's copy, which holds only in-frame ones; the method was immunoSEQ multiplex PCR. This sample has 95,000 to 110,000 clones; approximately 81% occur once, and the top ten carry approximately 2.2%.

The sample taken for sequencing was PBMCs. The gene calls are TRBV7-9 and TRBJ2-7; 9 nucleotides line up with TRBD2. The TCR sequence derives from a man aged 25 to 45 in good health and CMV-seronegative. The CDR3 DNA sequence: TGTGCCAGCAGCTTGGGGGTAGCGGGAGCCACTCTCTACGAGCAGTACTTC. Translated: CASSLGVAGATLYEQYF.